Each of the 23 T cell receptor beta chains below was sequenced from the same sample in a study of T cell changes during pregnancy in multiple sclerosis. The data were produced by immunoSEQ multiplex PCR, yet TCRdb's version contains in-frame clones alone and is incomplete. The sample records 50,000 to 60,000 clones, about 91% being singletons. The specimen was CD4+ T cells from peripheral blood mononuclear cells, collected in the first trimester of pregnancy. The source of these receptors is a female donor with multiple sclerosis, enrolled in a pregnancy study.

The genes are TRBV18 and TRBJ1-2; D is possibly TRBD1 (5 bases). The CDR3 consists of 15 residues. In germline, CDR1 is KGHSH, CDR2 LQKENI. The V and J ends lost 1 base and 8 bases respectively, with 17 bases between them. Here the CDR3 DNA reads TGTGCCAGCTCACCACTATCGGCGCGGGACGACGGCTACACCTTC. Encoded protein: CASSPLSARDDGYTF.

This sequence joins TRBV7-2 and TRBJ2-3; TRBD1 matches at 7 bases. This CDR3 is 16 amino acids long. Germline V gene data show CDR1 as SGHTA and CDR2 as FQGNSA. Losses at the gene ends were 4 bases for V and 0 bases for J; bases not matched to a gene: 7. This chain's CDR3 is CASSYAPGGSTDTQYF. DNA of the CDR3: TGTGCCAGCAGCTATGCGCCAGGGGGAAGCACAGATACGCAGTATTTT. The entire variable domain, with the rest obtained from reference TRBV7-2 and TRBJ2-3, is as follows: GAGVSQSPSNKVTEKGKDVELRCDPISGHTALYWYRQSLGQGLEFLIYFQGNSAPDKSGLPSDRFSAERTGGSVSTLTIQRTQQEDSAVYLCASSYAPGGSTDTQYFGPGTRLTVL.

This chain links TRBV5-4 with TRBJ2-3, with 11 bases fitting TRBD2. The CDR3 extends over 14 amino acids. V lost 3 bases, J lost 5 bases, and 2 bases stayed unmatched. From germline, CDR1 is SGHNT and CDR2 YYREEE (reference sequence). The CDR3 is CASSSSGGRDTQYF. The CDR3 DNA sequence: TGTGCCAGCAGCTCTAGCGGGGGGAGAGATACGCAGTATTTT. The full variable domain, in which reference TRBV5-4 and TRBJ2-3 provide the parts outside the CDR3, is ETGVTQSPTHLIKTRGQQVTLRCSSQSGHNTVSWYQQALGQGPQFIFQYYREEENGRGNFPPRFSGLQFPNYSSELNVNALELDDSALYLCASSSSGGRDTQYFGPGTRLTVL.

This chain's CDR3 is CASSQDGRQPQHF. DNA for the CDR3: TGCGCCAGCAGCCAAGACGGTCGTCAGCCCCAGCATTTT. This rearrangement joins TRBV4-3 to TRBJ1-5; D remains unclear. CDR3 length equals 13 residues. V lost 0 bases and J lost 6, with 6 bases in between. Germline V gives CDR1 LGHNA, CDR2 YSLEER.

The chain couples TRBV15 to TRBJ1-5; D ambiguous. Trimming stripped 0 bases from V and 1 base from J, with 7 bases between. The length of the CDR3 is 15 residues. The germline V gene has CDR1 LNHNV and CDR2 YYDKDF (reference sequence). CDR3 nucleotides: TGTGCCACCAGCAGAGACCCTTTAAGCAATCAGCCCCAGCATTTT. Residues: CATSRDPLSNQPQHF. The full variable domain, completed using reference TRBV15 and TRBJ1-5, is DAMVIQNPRYQVTQFGKPVTLSCSQTLNHNVMYWYQQKSSQAPKLLFHYYDKDFNNEADTPDNFQSRRPNTSFCFLDIRSPGLGDTAMYLCATSRDPLSNQPQHFGDGTRLSIL.

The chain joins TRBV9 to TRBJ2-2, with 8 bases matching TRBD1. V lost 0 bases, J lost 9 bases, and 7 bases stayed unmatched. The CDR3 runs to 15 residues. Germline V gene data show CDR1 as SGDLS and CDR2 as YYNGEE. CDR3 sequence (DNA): TGTGCCAGCAGCGTAGCGGGACAGGCAAGGTGGGAGCTGTTTTTT. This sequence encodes CASSVAGQARWELFF.

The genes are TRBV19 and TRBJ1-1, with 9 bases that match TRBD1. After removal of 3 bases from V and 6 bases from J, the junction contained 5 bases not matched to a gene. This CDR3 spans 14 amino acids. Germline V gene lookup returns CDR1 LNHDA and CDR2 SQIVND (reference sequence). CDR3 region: CASSIGDREAEAFF. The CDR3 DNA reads TGTGCCAGTAGTATCGGGGACAGGGAAGCTGAAGCTTTCTTT. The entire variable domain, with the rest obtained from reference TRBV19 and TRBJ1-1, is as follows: DGGITQSPKYLFRKEGQNVTLSCEQNLNHDAMYWYRQDPGQGLRLIYYSQIVNDFQKGDIAEGYSVSREKKESFPLTVTSAQKNPTAFYLCASSIGDREAEAFFGQGTRLTVV.

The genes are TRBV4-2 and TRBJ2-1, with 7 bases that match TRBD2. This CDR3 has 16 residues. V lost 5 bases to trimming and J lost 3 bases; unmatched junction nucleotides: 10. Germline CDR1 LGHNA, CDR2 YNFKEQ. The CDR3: CASSASSSGDYNEQFF. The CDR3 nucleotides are TGTGCCAGCAGCGCCTCTTCCAGCGGGGACTACAATGAGCAGTTCTTC.

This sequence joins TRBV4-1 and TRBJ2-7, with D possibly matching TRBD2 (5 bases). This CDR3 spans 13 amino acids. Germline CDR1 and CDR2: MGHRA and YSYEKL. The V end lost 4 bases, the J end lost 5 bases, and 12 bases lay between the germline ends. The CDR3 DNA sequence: TGCGCCAGCAGCCTCTCGGGGTACGACGAGCAGTACTTC. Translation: CASSLSGYDEQYF.

This CDR3 reads CASSWGQAYEQYF. The CDR3 region has the DNA TGCGCCAGCAGCTGGGGGCAGGCCTACGAGCAGTACTTC. This chain connects TRBV5-1 to TRBJ2-7; D is perhaps TRBD1 (6 bases). Germline values: CDR1 SGHRS, CDR2 YFSETQ. The V gene lost 3 bases and the J gene lost 2 bases, with 9 bases spanning the gap. This CDR3 comprises 13 residues. Filled out from reference TRBV5-1 and TRBJ2-7, the complete variable domain reads KAGVTQTPRYLIKTRGQQVTLSCSPISGHRSVSWYQQTPGQGLQFLFEYFSETQRNKGNFPGRFSGRQFSNSRSEMNVSTLELGDSALYLCASSWGQAYEQYFGPGTRLTVT.

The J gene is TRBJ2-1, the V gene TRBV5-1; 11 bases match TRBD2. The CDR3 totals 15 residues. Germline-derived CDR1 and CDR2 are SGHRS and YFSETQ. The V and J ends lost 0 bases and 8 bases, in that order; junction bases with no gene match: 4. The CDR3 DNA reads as TGCGCCAGCAGCTTGGAAATAGCGGGGGGGGATGAGCAGTTCTTC. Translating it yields CASSLEIAGGDEQFF.

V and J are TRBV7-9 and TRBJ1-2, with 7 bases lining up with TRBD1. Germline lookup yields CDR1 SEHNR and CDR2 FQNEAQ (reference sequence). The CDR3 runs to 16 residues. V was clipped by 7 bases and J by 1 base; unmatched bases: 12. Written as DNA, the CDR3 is TGTGCCAGCACCTCTTCGGACAGGATACTTAACTATGGCTACACCTTC. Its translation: CASTSSDRILNYGYTF.

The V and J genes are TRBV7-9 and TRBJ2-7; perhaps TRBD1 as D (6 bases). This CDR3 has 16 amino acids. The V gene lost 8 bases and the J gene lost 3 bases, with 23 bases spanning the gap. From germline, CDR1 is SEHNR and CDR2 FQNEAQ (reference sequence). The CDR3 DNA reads TGTGCCAGCGAGGATGCGGGCAGGGGATATATCTACGAGCAGTACTTC. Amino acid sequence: CASEDAGRGYIYEQYF.

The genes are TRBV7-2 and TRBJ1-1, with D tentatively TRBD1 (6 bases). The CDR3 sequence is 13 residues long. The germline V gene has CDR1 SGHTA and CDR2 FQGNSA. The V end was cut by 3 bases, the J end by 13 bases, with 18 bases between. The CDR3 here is CASSFDGTGFVFF. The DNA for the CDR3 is TGTGCCAGCAGCTTTGACGGTACAGGGTTTGTTTTCTTT.

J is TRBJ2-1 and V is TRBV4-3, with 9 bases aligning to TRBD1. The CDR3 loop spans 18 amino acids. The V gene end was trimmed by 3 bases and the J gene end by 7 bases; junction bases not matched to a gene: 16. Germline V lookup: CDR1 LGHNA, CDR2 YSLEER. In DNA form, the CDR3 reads TGCGCCAGCAGCCAGTTGGGTGCCGGGACAGGGAGAGAAAATGAGCAGTTCTTC. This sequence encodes CASSQLGAGTGRENEQFF.

For the CDR3, the DNA is TGTGCCAGCAGCCCCCGCGGGCGGGGGGGCATCGGGGAGCTGTTTTTT. It encodes CASSPRGRGGIGELFF. The V call is TRBV9, the J call TRBJ2-2; 9 positions agree with TRBD2. Per the germline V gene, CDR1 is SGDLS and CDR2 is YYNGEE. V trimming: 4 bases; J trimming: 7 bases; junction bases outside the gene matches: 11. CDR3 length equals 16 residues.

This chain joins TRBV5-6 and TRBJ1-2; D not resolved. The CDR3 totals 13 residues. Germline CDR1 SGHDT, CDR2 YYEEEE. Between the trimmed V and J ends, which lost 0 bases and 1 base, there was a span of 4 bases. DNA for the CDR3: TGTGCCAGCAGCTTGGGCAGTAACTATGGCTACACCTTC. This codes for CASSLGSNYGYTF.

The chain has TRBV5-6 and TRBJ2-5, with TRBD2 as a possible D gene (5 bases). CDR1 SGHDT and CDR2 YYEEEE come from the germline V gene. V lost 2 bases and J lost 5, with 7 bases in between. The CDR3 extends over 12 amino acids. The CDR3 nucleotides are TGTGCCAGCAGCTTCGGGGTCGAGACCCAGTACTTC. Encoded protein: CASSFGVETQYF. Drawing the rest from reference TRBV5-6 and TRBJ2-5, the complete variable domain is DAGVTQSPTHLIKTRGQQVTLRCSPKSGHDTVSWYQQALGQGPQFIFQYYEEEERQRGNFPDRFSGHQFPNYSSELNVNALLLGDSALYLCASSFGVETQYFGPGTRLLVL.

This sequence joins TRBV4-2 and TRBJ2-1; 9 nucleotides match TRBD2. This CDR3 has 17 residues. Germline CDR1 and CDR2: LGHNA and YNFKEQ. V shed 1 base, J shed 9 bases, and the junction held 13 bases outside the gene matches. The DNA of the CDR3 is TGTGCCAGCAGCCAAGCACCCCTTGGCGGGGGGGTCAGTGAGCAGTTCTTC. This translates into CASSQAPLGGGVSEQFF.

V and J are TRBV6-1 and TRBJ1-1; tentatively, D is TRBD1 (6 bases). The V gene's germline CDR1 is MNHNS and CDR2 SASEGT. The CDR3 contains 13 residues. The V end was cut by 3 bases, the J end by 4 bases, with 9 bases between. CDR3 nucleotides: TGTGCCAGCAGTGAGGGGACACGCACTGAAGCTTTCTTT. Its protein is CASSEGTRTEAFF.

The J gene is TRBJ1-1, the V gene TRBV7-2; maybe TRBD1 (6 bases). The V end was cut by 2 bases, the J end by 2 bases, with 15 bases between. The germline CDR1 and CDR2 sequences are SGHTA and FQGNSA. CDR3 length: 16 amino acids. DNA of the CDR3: TGTGCCAGCAGCTTATTTAGTGGCAGGGGAAACACTGAAGCTTTCTTT. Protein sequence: CASSLFSGRGNTEAFF.

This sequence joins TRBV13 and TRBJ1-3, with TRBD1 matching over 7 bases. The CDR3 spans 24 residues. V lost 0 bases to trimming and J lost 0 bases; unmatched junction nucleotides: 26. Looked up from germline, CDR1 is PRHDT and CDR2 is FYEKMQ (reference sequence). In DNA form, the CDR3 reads TGTGCCAGCAGCTTAGGCCGGGGGGGGCTGGTGAAGGAGGGGGCCCGACGCTCTGGAAACACCATATATTTT. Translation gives CASSLGRGGLVKEGARRSGNTIYF.

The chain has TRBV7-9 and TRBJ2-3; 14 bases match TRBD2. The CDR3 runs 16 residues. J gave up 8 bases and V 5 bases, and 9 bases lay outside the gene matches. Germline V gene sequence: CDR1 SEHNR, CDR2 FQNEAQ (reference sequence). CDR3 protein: CASSPRLAGGPGTQYF. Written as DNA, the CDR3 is TGTGCCAGCAGCCCAAGACTAGCGGGGGGGCCGGGTACGCAGTATTTT.